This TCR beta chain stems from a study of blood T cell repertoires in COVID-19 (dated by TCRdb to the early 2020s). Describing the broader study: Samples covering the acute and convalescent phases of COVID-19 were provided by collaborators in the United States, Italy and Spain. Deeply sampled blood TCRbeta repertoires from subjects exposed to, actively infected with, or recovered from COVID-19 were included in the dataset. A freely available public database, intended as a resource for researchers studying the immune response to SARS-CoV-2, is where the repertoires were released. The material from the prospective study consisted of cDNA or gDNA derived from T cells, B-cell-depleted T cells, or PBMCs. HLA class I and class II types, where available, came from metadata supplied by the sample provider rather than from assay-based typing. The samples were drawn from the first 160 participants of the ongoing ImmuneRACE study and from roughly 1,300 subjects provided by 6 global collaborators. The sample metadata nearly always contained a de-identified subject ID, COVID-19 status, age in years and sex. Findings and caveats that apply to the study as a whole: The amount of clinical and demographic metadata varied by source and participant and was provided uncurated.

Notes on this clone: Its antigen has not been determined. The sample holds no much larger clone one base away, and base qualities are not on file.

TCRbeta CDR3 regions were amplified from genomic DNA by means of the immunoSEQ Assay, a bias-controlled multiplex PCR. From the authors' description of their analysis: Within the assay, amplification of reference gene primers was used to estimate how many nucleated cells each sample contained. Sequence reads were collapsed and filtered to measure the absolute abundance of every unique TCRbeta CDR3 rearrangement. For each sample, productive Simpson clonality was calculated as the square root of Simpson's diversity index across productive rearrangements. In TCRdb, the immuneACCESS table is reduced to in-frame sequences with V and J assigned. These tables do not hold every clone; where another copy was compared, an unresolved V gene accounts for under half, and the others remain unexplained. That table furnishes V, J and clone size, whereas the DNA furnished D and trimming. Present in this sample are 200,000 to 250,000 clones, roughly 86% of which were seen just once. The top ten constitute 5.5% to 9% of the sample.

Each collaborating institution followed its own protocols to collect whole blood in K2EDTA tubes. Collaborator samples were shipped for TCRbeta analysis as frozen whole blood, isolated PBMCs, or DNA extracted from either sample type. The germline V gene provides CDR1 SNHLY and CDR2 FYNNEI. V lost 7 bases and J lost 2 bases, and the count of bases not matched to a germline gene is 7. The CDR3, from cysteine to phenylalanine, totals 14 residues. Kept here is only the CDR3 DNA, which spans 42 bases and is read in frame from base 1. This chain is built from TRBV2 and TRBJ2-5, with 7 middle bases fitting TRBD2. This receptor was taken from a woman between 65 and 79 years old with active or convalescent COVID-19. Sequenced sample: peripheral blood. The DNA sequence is TGTGCCAGCAATCGGCTAGCGGCACAAGAGACCCAGTACTTC. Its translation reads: CASNRLAAQETQYF.